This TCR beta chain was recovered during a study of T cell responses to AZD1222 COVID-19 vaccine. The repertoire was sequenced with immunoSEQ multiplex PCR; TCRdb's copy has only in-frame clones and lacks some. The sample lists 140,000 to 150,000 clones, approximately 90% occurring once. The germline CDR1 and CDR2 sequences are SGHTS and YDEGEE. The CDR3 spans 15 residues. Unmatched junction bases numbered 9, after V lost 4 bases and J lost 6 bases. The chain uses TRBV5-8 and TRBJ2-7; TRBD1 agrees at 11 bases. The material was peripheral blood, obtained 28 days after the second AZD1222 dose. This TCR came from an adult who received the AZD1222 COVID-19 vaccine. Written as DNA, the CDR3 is TGTGCCAGCAGCCGAGGGACAGGGGGGTCGGTCGAGCAGTACTTC. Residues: CASSRGTGGSVEQYF.